This T cell receptor beta chain was sequenced in a study of T cells after yellow fever vaccination (dated by TCRdb to between 2018 and 2021). General notes on the study: The SMART-Seq v4 Ultra Low Input RNA kit was used to prepare libraries from fractions with low cell numbers. Bulk TCR alpha and beta repertoires were sequenced longitudinally to track T-cell clones before and after primary and booster YFV17D yellow fever vaccination. The cohort comprised two healthy male donors, one aged 18 to 30 and one aged 30 to 40 years. Blood samples were taken at several timepoints before and after primary and secondary immunization, and bulk PBMC replicates and cell subsets were isolated. Beyond this particular receptor, the publication reports: Computational filtering was required because FACS-sorted repertoires could contain abundant contaminating clonotypes from the bulk population. The secondary T-cell response was weaker than the primary response but faster, peaking on day 5 instead of day 15. Most clones expanded after primary vaccination (around 96% of CD4 and around nine tenths of CD8) were re-detected after the booster, suggesting that broad memory maintenance occurred. A small fraction of clonotypes appeared in both the CD4 and CD8 compartments, likely as a result of convergent recombination. Only two donors were included in the study, so the extent to which the findings can be generalized is limited.

Sequenced on an Illumina NovaSeq 6000. TCR cDNA was synthesized by 5'RACE template switching, which introduced a universal primer site and unique molecular identifiers. Priming for cDNA synthesis came from both the TCR alpha and TCR beta constant segments. Library amplification used two PCR steps, and the second PCR step added sample barcodes and sequencing adapters. Sequencing of libraries was performed on Illumina HiSeq 2500 (2x100 bp) or NovaSeq (2x150 bp). From the authors' description of their analysis: Demultiplexing of reads and collapsing into UMI consensus sequences were performed with MIGEC, and V(D)J alignment was carried out with MiXCR. Vaccine-responding clonotypes were defined with edgeR using replicate PBMC samples, requiring FDR below 0.01 and a log2 fold change above 5 up to day 15. Bulk clonotypes were assigned CD4 or CD8 identity according to which sequenced CD4 or CD8 repertoire held them at higher abundance. The public reads were reprocessed in TCRdb via fastp at Q25 and MiXCR, keeping in-frame beta chains. A single entry per CDR3 protein holds the most common genes and DNA from its merged rows. TCRdb assigned the V and J calls; the authors' analysis was not used. The sample table records some 250,000 distinct CDR3 sequences; approximately 3.5% of these occur just once. Approximately 18% of the sample is held by the ten biggest clonotypes.

For CDR1 and CDR2, the germline V gene lists MNHEY and SVGAGI. Including cysteine and phenylalanine, the CDR3 has 13 amino acids. This entry keeps only the CDR3 DNA: 39 bases, framed from base 1. V gives up 6 bases and J gives up 4 bases, and the segment between their germline ends measures 12 bases. Sample treatment or condition, as interpreted from the label and publication: live attenuated yellow fever vaccine strain. Two biological replicates of bulk PBMCs were collected at each blood-draw timepoint. PBMCs were isolated from peripheral blood using a standard Ficoll-Paque protocol. TriZol was used to extract RNA from bulk PBMCs, CD4 and CD8 fractions, and dextramer-positive and dextramer-negative fractions. The table lists this clonotype with many counts. Its target antigen remains unknown. Within one base of it there is no much larger clone, and no base qualities were kept.

The sample was PBMCs, taken 15 days after the yellow fever booster vaccination. The V and J segments used are TRBV6-5 and TRBJ1-2; the D gene lacks a confident call. This clonotype originated in a young man who received the YFV17D yellow fever vaccine. The DNA reads as follows: TGTGCCAGCAGACTCGGCGATGCCTATGGCTACACCTTC. Protein translation: CASRLGDAYGYTF.